What follows is one T cell receptor (beta chain) and its context. Its antigen target is currently unknown. No much larger clonotype is one base removed from it; base qualities were not supplied. This record comes from a study of blood T cell repertoires in COVID-19 (dated by TCRdb to about 2020). Describing the broader study: Collaborator samples came from the United States, Italy and Spain and covered acute and convalescent phases of COVID-19. The samples were drawn from the first 160 participants of the ongoing ImmuneRACE study and from 950 to 1,500 subjects provided by 6 global collaborators. Nearly every sample came with metadata listing a de-identified subject ID, COVID-19 status, age in years and sex. Deeply sampled blood TCRbeta repertoires from subjects exposed to, actively infected with, or recovered from COVID-19 were included in the dataset. HLA class I and class II types, where available, came from metadata supplied by the sample provider rather than from assay-based typing. A freely available public database, intended as a resource for researchers studying the immune response to SARS-CoV-2, is where the repertoires were released. The prospective study material was composed of cDNA or gDNA derived from T cells, B-cell-depleted T cells, or PBMCs.

The germline V gene yields SGDLS for CDR1 and YYNGEE for CDR2. At the junction V is shortened by 0 bases and J by 4 bases, with 16 bases in between. The CDR3 runs 16 amino acids, cysteine and phenylalanine included. Only the CDR3 part of the read is kept: 48 bases, read in frame from the first base. TCRbeta CDR3 regions were amplified from genomic DNA using the immunoSEQ Assay, a bias-controlled multiplex PCR. The source study handled its data this way. The number of nucleated cells in each sample was estimated by amplification of reference gene primers within the assay. To quantify the absolute abundance of each unique TCRbeta CDR3 rearrangement, sequence reads were collapsed and filtered. Productive Simpson clonality was computed per sample as the square root of Simpson's diversity index over productive rearrangements. The clones in this table, taken by TCRdb from immuneACCESS, are in-frame only. Not every clone is retained; where verified, under half of the shortfall comes from an unresolved V gene, and the cause of the rest is unknown. That table is the source of V, J and clone size, and D and trimming were worked out from the DNA. The sample contains 150,000 to 200,000 clones, roughly 81% of them found a single time. The ten largest clones take up about 10% of the sample.

At one collaborating source in Seattle, patients were enrolled during active infection and were followed longitudinally through the course of disease. Each collaborating institution followed its own protocols to collect whole blood in K2EDTA tubes. Collaborator samples were shipped for TCRbeta analysis as frozen whole blood, isolated PBMCs, or DNA extracted from either sample type. The full study reports these points: How much clinical and demographic metadata was included differed by source and by participant, and the metadata was provided uncurated.

The source is a woman aged 40 to 50 with COVID-19, enrolled during active disease. Sequenced sample: peripheral blood. The chain links TRBV9 with TRBJ2-5, and perhaps TRBD1 as D gene, on 6 matching bases. The DNA is as follows: TGTGCCAGCAGCGTAGGTGGAGAGGGGGTTAGAGAGACCCAGTACTTC. Its protein is CASSVGGEGVRETQYF. The reference TRBV9 and TRBJ2-5 proteins fill in what lies around the CDR3, so the full variable domain reads DSGVTQTPKHLITATGQRVTLRCSPRSGDLSVYWYQQSLDQGLQFLIQYYNGEERAKGNILERFSAQQFPDLHSELNLSSLELGDSALYFCASSVGGEGVRETQYFGPGTRLLVL.